These 21 T cell receptor beta chains were all obtained from the same sample, sequenced in a study of T cells in Graves' hyperthyroidism and ophthalmopathy. Amplification of TCR beta CDR3 regions used RNA as the template. HTBI primers were used for first-round RT-PCR of the TCR CDR3. MiXCR, run by TCRdb on the multiplex PCR reads, gives a single entry per CDR3 protein. The table lists 800,000 or so distinct CDR3 sequences, roughly 37% of them singletons. Sequencing was done on a sample of blood. The receptors here all came from a man aged 18-30 years with Graves' hyperthyroidism.

This chain uses TRBV5-1 with TRBJ1-1, with D possibly matching TRBD1 (5 bases). Trimming took 4 bases from V and 0 from J, leaving 10 bases between them. CDR1 is SGHRS, CDR2 YFSETQ, per germline. The CDR3 has 14 amino acids. CDR3 loop: CASSHGHVNTEAFF. CDR3 DNA sequence: TGCGCCAGCAGCCACGGACACGTGAACACTGAAGCTTTCTTT.

J is TRBJ2-5 and V is TRBV2; the match to TRBD2 covers 8 bases. Germline V gene data show CDR1 as SNHLY and CDR2 as FYNNEI. This CDR3 has 14 amino acids. Unmatched junction bases numbered 6, after V lost 2 bases and J lost 7 bases. The CDR3 sequence: CASSENRGGWTQYF. CDR3 bases: TGTGCCAGCAGTGAAAACCGGGGGGGCTGGACCCAGTACTTC.

The chain uses TRBV18 and TRBJ1-2; perhaps TRBD1 as D (5 bases). Trimming left V 5 bases short and J 5 bases short, with 18 bases between. There are 15 residues in the CDR3. From germline, CDR1 is KGHSH and CDR2 LQKENI. As DNA, the CDR3 is TGTGCCAGCTCAGTCAGGGAGGCATCTTTGTATGGCTACACCTTC. This translates into CASSVREASLYGYTF.

Of note for this clonotype: A much larger clone differs by one base, so this may be a read error. The chain uses TRBV7-2 and TRBJ1-5, with a weak D call TRBD1 (5 bases). The CDR3 is 13 amino acids. Looked up from germline, CDR1 is SGHTA and CDR2 is FQGNSA. Here the CDR3 DNA reads TGTGCCAGCAGCTTAGAATCGAGACAGCCCCGGCATTTT. Translation: CASSLESRQPRHF.

This clonotype has more than one count but fewer than ten. The rearrangement links TRBV12-3 or TRBV12-4 to TRBJ1-4, with D unclear. Trimming took off 6 bases at V and 8 bases at J, with 19 bases between the two ends. The CDR3 covers 15 residues. The CDR3 region is CASSGEEGVGEKLFF. DNA for the CDR3: TGTGCCAGCAGCGGAGAGGAGGGTGTCGGGGAAAAACTGTTTTTT.

The chain recombines TRBV11-2 with TRBJ2-7, with D possibly matching TRBD1 (5 bases). CDR1 and CDR2 from the germline V gene are SGHAT and FQNNGV. V dropped 5 bases and J dropped 0 bases, with 17 bases sitting between them. The CDR3 is 16 amino acids. The CDR3 DNA is TGTGCCAGCAGCCCAGGGCGACAGAGGAGCTCCTACGAGCAGTACTTC. This translates into CASSPGRQRSSYEQYF.

The chain recombines TRBV20-1 with TRBJ2-7, with 9 bases lining up with TRBD2. Germline CDR1 DFQATT, CDR2 SNEGSKA (reference sequence). CDR3 length: 15 residues. Trimming at V came to 3 bases and at J to 4 bases, leaving 10 bases not matched to a gene. The CDR3 region is CSASLTSGGLYEQYF. In DNA, the CDR3 is TGCAGTGCTAGCCTGACTAGCGGTGGCCTATACGAGCAGTACTTC.

V usage is TRBV19 and J usage is TRBJ2-7; 7 nucleotides align to TRBD1. CDR1 and CDR2 (germline): LNHDA, SQIVND (reference sequence). CDR3 length equals 14 residues. The ends lost 1 base at V and 6 bases at J; junction bases unmatched: 6. DNA for the CDR3: TGTGCCAGTAGTATAGCCCAGGGGGTTTTCGAGCAGTACTTC. Its protein product is CASSIAQGVFEQYF.

This clonotype appeared a few times. The chain is built from TRBV5-1 and TRBJ2-7; a weak D match, TRBD1 (5 bases). CDR1 and CDR2 (germline): SGHRS, YFSETQ. The V and J ends lost 0 bases and 2 bases respectively, with 12 bases between them. The CDR3 runs 15 residues. DNA of the CDR3: TGCGCCAGCAGCTTGGCAGGGTCAAGTACCTACGAGCAGTACTTC. It encodes CASSLAGSSTYEQYF.

Many counts were recorded for this clonotype. CDR3 region: CASRRGGENTEAFF. The CDR3 nucleotides read TGTGCCAGTAGACGAGGGGGTGAGAACACTGAAGCTTTCTTT. The chain couples TRBV19 to TRBJ1-1, with TRBD1 as a possible D gene (6 bases). Trimming took off 6 bases at V and 1 base at J, with 12 bases between the two ends. The CDR3 runs to 14 residues. Germline V CDR1 and CDR2: LNHDA, SQIVND (reference sequence).

There are a few counts of this clonotype. The gene calls are TRBV12-3 or TRBV12-4 and TRBJ1-1; D is possibly TRBD1 (5 bases). This CDR3 region has 13 residues. V was shortened by 6 bases and J by 6 bases, with 14 bases between the two germline ends. The CDR3 sequence is CASSFLGGAEAFF. The CDR3 DNA reads as TGTGCCAGCAGCTTTCTCGGGGGGGCTGAAGCTTTCTTT.

This clonotype was counted many times. The chain has TRBV10-3 and TRBJ2-7; TRBD2 aligns across 8 bases. CDR3 length: 12 residues. V lost 8 bases, J lost 3 bases, and 3 bases stayed unmatched. CDR1 ENHRY and CDR2 SYGVKD come from the germline V gene. CDR3 nucleotides: TGTGCCATCGGGGGGACTAGCTACGAGCAGTACTTC. Its translation: CAIGGTSYEQYF.

This clonotype was observed at least ten times. J is TRBJ1-4 and V is TRBV7-8; D may be TRBD1 (6 bases). CDR3 size: 14 residues. Trimming removed 5 bases at V and 8 bases at J, with 15 bases between. The germline V gene encodes CDR1 SGHVS and CDR2 FQNEAQ. CDR3 protein: CASSVGTTTEKLFF. CDR3 DNA: TGTGCCAGCAGCGTCGGGACAACTACCGAAAAACTGTTTTTT.

This rearrangement joins TRBV13 to TRBJ2-5; D possibly matches TRBD1 or TRBD2 (6 bases each). Trimming shortened V by 5 bases and J by 3 bases, and 13 bases separated the two germline ends. The CDR3 runs to 14 residues. In germline, CDR1 is PRHDT, CDR2 FYEKMQ (reference sequence). The chain's CDR3 is CASSEQGGKETQYF. Written as DNA, the CDR3 is TGTGCCAGCAGCGAACAGGGAGGCAAAGAGACCCAGTACTTC. The whole variable domain, filled in from reference TRBV13 and TRBJ2-5, reads AAGVIQSPRHLIKEKRETATLKCYPIPRHDTVYWYQQGPGQDPQFLISFYEKMQSDKGSIPDRFSAQQFSDYHSELNMSSLELGDSALYFCASSEQGGKETQYFGPGTRLLVL.

In regard to this clonotype: One base away lies a much larger clone, so this may be a sequencing read error. The chain uses TRBV29-1 and TRBJ2-7; 8 bases line up with TRBD1. Germline CDR1 reads SQVTM; CDR2 reads ANQGSEA. CDR3 size: 14 residues. The CDR3 coding sequence is TGCGGCGTTGAGGAGACAGGGGCGGGTGGCGAGCAGTACTTC. It yields the protein CGVEETGAGGEQYF.

This chain connects TRBV10-3 to TRBJ1-5, with a weak D call TRBD1 (6 bases). The CDR3 sequence is 13 residues long. CDR1 and CDR2 (germline): ENHRY, SYGVKD. The CDR3 sequence is CASDGQSNQPQHF. CDR3 DNA: TGTGCTAGCGATGGACAGAGCAATCAGCCCCAGCATTTT.

Concerning this clonotype itself: Since a much larger clone is just one base distant, this may be a read error. The V gene is TRBV7-2, the J gene TRBJ2-5; D not resolved. Germline CDR1 is SGHTA and CDR2 is FQGNSA. The CDR3 sequence is 13 residues long. The CDR3 spells CASSLSRSETRYF. The CDR3 bases are TGTGCCAGCAGCTTAAGTCGGTCGGAGACCCGGTACTTC. Full variable domain (remainder filled in from reference TRBV7-2 and TRBJ2-5): GAGVSQSPSNKVTEKGKDVELRCDPISGHTALYWYRQSLGQGLEFLIYFQGNSAPDKSGLPSDRFSAERTGGSVSTLTIQRTQQEDSAVYLCASSLSRSETRYFGPGTRLLVL.

In regard to this clonotype: The junction differs from germline at one of its ends, possibly a read error. The V and J genes are TRBV7-9 and TRBJ2-7; weak D call: TRBD1 (6 bases). Germline CDR1 and CDR2: SEHNR and FQNEAQ (reference sequence). The CDR3 covers 14 residues. CDR3 loop: CVSSLTGSSYEQYF. The CDR3 DNA is TGTGTCAGCAGCTTAACAGGGAGCTCCTACGAGCAGTACTTC.

This clonotype was counted between two and nine times. The chain combines TRBV7-2 with TRBJ1-3, with a weak D call TRBD1 (6 bases). The CDR3 is 15 residues long. Germline V gives CDR1 SGHTA, CDR2 FQGNSA. Trimming cost V 8 bases and J 2 bases, with 16 bases left between them. The chain's CDR3 is CASSPKQGPGNTIYF. DNA of the CDR3: TGTGCCAGCTCACCAAAACAGGGTCCTGGAAACACCATATATTTT. The variable domain in full, completed from reference TRBV7-2 and TRBJ1-3, reads GAGVSQSPSNKVTEKGKDVELRCDPISGHTALYWYRQSLGQGLEFLIYFQGNSAPDKSGLPSDRFSAERTGGSVSTLTIQRTQQEDSAVYLCASSPKQGPGNTIYFGEGSWLTVV.

The sample holds many counts of this clonotype. V usage is TRBV19 and J usage is TRBJ1-5, with D maybe TRBD1 (5 bases). Germline assignment: CDR1 LNHDA and CDR2 SQIVND (reference sequence). V dropped 6 bases and J dropped 0 bases, with 9 bases sitting between them. This CDR3 region has 14 residues. The CDR3 nucleotides are TGTGCCAGTAGGGGAGACAGTAGCAATCAGCCCCAGCATTTT. Amino acids: CASRGDSSNQPQHF.

This clonotype occurred a few times. The chain couples TRBV4-2 to TRBJ1-5; weak D call: TRBD1 (6 bases). Trimming removed 0 bases at V and 1 base at J, with 7 bases between. In germline, CDR1 is LGHNA, CDR2 YNFKEQ. This CDR3 spans 15 amino acids. CDR3 loop: CASSQEDSSNQPQHF. CDR3 sequence (DNA): TGTGCCAGCAGCCAAGAGGACAGCAGCAATCAGCCCCAGCATTTT.